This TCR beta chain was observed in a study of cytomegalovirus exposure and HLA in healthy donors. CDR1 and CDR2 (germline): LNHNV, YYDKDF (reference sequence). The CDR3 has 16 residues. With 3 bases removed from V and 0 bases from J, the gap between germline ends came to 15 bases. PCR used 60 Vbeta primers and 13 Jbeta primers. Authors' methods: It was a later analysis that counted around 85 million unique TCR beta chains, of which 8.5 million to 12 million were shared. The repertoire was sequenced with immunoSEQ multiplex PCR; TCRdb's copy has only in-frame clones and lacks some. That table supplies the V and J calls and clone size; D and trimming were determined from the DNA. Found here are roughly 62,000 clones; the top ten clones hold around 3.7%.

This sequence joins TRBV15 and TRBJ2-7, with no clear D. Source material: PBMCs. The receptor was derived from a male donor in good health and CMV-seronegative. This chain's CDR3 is CATSSDGPDRSYEQYF. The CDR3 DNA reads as TGTGCCACCAGCAGTGATGGCCCTGATCGCTCCTACGAGCAGTACTTC.